These T cell receptor beta chains were read from a single sample in a study of T cell repertoires in cytomegalovirus infection. No cognate antigen is known for these TCRs. A single record per CDR3 protein comes from TCRdb applying MiXCR to the reads. The data contain about 280,000 distinct CDR3 sequences, around 20% of them singletons. The specimen comprised cultured PBMCs, sampled from culture after CMV antigen stimulation. These receptors came from a human donor in good health (CMV status not recorded). Some clones in this sample may be carry-over from other donors' samples. Both conserved end residues are part of each CDR3. D genes are given only for firm matches. Clone size, where shown, is once, few, many, or a class for clones that have expanded.

V gene,J gene,clone size,D gene,CDR3 protein,CDR3 DNA
TRBV24-1,TRBJ2-1,.,TRBD2,CATSPPASGHREQFF,TGTGCCACCAGTCCGCCTGCTAGCGGGCACAGAGAGCAGTTCTTC
TRBV25-1,TRBJ1-2,few,.,CASSDHAQDLEGLFYGYTF,TGTGCCAGCAGTGATCATGCCCAAGACCTGGAAGGGCTTTTCTATGGCTACACCTTC
TRBV20-1,TRBJ2-1,few,.,CSASGRGSYNEQFF,TGCAGTGCTAGTGGTCGCGGGTCCTACAATGAGCAGTTCTTC
TRBV7-2,TRBJ2-3,many,TRBD2,CASSSGLAGADTQYF,TGTGCCAGCAGCTCGGGACTAGCGGGAGCAGATACGCAGTATTTT
TRBV11-2,TRBJ2-3,few,.,CASSAQARGPDTQYF,TGTGCCAGCAGCGCCCAGGCCAGGGGACCAGATACGCAGTATTTT
TRBV12-3/TRBV12-4,TRBJ1-6,many,.,CASSLGGPNSPLHF,TGTGCCAGCAGTTTAGGAGGACCGAATTCACCCCTCCACTTT
TRBV7-2,TRBJ1-2,many,.,CASISSRGIGYGYTF,TGTGCCAGCATATCTAGTCGGGGAATCGGCTATGGCTACACCTTC
TRBV6-1,TRBJ1-6,.,.,CASSWAELNSPLHF,TGTGCCAGCAGTTGGGCAGAGCTAAATTCACCCCTCCACTTT
TRBV11-3,TRBJ1-2,.,.,CANSFIPGRGGYTF,TGTGCCAACAGCTTCATCCCGGGGAGGGGTGGCTACACCTTC
TRBV28,TRBJ1-2,few,.,CASSQERRGYTF,TGTGCCAGCAGCCAAGAACGTCGCGGCTACACCTTC
TRBV7-2,TRBJ1-1,.,.,CASSLSGGAVSEAFF,TGTGCCAGCAGCCTTAGCGGGGGCGCAGTCTCCGAAGCTTTCTTT
TRBV5-1,TRBJ1-3,few,TRBD1,CASSLSGQGTGNTIYF,TGCGCCAGCAGCTTAAGTGGACAGGGAACAGGAAACACCATATATTTT
TRBV6-2/TRBV6-3,TRBJ2-3,many,.,CASSPSVPRTDTQYF,TGTGCCAGCAGCCCGTCCGTCCCACGCACAGATACGCAGTATTTT
TRBV4-2,TRBJ2-1,few,TRBD2,CASSQGAGLAGGDNEQFF,TGTGCCAGCAGCCAAGGGGCGGGGCTAGCGGGAGGGGACAATGAGCAGTTCTTC
TRBV27,TRBJ1-4,.,.,CASKGQGNEKLFF,TGTGCCAGCAAGGGCCAGGGAAATGAAAAACTGTTTTTT
TRBV12-3/TRBV12-4,TRBJ2-2,few,TRBD2,CASSTQLAGGNTGELFF,TGTGCCAGCAGTACACAACTAGCGGGAGGAAACACCGGGGAGCTGTTTTTT
TRBV19,TRBJ1-5,.,.,CASTGQSGNQPQHF,TGTGCCAGTACAGGTCAGTCGGGCAATCAGCCCCAGCATTTT
TRBV7-9,TRBJ1-2,few,.,CASSLGFSINYGYTF,TGTGCCAGCAGCTTAGGTTTTTCGATCAACTATGGCTACACCTTC